The clone carrying this T cell receptor beta chain was observed a few times. The antigen remains undetermined. What was amplified from RNA transcripts were TCR beta CDR3 regions. Primed by the HTBI set, a first-round RT-PCR was run on the TCR CDR3. TCRdb independently ran MiXCR on the multiplex PCR reads; one entry per CDR3 protein. In the table there are fewer than 350,000 distinct CDR3 sequences, roughly a fifth of which are singletons. This entry belongs to a study of T cells in Graves' hyperthyroidism and ophthalmopathy. Germline V gives CDR1 SQVTM, CDR2 ANQGSEA. The CDR3 is 10 residues long. V was trimmed by 4 bases and J by 8 bases, leaving 7 bases between them. Study-wide results and limits: Prediction of ophthalmopathy progression came a median around 6.1 months pre-onset.

The receptor's source is a woman in her forties or fifties with Graves' hyperthyroidism. The chain has TRBV29-1 and TRBJ2-3; D is possibly TRBD2 (5 bases). What was sequenced was blood. CDR3 sequence reads: CSVGEGTQYF. Written as DNA, the CDR3 is TGCAGCGTTGGCGAGGGTACGCAGTATTTT.